The next 3 T cell receptor beta chains were all read from a single sample in a study of control samples from healthy donors and cancer patients. Libraries were prepared by immunoSEQ multiplex PCR; TCRdb keeps only in-frame clonotypes and omits some of them. The table has 150,000 to 200,000 clones, roughly 88% seen once. Sequenced material: blood. The receptors shown here come from a woman in her thirties in good health.

This chain connects TRBV9 to TRBJ1-1; D is unresolved. Germline-derived CDR1 and CDR2 are SGDLS and YYNGEE. Trimming left V 2 bases short and J 1 base short, with 6 bases between. CDR3 length: 13 residues. In DNA, the CDR3 is TGTGCCAGCAGCGTTGACACGAACACTGAAGCTTTCTTT. This encodes CASSVDTNTEAFF.

As for this clone: Distinct nucleotide sequences in the sample also encode this CDR3. V gene TRBV24-1 combines with J gene TRBJ2-5, with no clear D. V lost 2 bases and J 4 bases, leaving 4 bases between the germline ends. There are 12 residues in the CDR3. Germline-derived CDR1 and CDR2 are KGHDR and SFDVKD. The CDR3 loop reads CATSDSRETQYF. The CDR3 DNA is TGTGCCACCAGTGATTCGAGAGAGACCCAGTACTTC.

The CDR3, as DNA: TGCGCCAGCAGCTTGGACAGTCTGGATGGCTACACCTTC. Its translation is CASSLDSLDGYTF. The V and J genes are TRBV5-1 and TRBJ1-2; no firm D call. The CDR3 extends over 13 amino acids. From germline, CDR1 is SGHRS and CDR2 YFSETQ. V shed 0 bases and J shed 6 bases, with 9 bases lying between them.